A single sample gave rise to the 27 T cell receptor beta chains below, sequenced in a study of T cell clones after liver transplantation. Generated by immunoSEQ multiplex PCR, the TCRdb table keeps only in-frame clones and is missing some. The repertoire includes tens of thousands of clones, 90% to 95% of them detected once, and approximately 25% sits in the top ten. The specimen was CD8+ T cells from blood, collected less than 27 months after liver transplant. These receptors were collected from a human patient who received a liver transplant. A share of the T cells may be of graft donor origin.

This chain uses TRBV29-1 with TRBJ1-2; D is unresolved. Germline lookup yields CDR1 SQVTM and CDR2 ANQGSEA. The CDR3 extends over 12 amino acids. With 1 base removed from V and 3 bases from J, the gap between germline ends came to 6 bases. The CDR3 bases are TGCAGCGTTGAAGGGGCTGACTATGGCTACACCTTC. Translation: CSVEGADYGYTF.

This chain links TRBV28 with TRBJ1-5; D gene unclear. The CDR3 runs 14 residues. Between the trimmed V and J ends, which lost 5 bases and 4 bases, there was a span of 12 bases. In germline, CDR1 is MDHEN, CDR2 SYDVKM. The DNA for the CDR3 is TGTGCCAGCAGTCCCAATCTTCAAAATCAGCCCCAGCATTTT. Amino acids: CASSPNLQNQPQHF.

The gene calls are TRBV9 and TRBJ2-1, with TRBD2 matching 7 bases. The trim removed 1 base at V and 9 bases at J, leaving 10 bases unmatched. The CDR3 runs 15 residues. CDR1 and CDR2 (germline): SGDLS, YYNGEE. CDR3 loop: CASSVRETSAIEQFF. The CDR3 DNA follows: TGTGCCAGCAGCGTAAGAGAAACTAGCGCTATTGAGCAGTTCTTC. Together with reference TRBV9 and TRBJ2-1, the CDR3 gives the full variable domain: DSGVTQTPKHLITATGQRVTLRCSPRSGDLSVYWYQQSLDQGLQFLIQYYNGEERAKGNILERFSAQQFPDLHSELNLSSLELGDSALYFCASSVRETSAIEQFFGPGTRLTVL.

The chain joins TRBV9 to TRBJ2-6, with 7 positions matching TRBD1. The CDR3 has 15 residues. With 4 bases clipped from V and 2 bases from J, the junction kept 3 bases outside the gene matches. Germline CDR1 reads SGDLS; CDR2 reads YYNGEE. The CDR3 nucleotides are TGTGCCAGCAGCCTTGACAGGGCTGGGGCCAACGTCCTGACTTTC. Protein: CASSLDRAGANVLTF. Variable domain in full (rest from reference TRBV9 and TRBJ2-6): DSGVTQTPKHLITATGQRVTLRCSPRSGDLSVYWYQQSLDQGLQFLIQYYNGEERAKGNILERFSAQQFPDLHSELNLSSLELGDSALYFCASSLDRAGANVLTFGAGSRLTVL.

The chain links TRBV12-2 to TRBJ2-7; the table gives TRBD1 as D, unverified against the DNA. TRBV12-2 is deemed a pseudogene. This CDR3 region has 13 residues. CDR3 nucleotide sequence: TGTGCAAGTCGCTTATACAGGGACCACGAGCAGTACTTC. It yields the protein CASRLYRDHEQYF.

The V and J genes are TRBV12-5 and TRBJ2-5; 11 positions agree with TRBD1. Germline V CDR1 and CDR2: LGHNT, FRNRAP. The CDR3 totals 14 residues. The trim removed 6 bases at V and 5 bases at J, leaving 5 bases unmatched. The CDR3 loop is CASGRGQGAETQYF. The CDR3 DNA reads TGTGCTAGTGGCCGAGGACAGGGGGCGGAGACCCAGTACTTC. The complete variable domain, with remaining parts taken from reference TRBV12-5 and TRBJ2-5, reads DARVTQTPRHKVTEMGQEVTMRCQPILGHNTVFWYRQTMMQGLELLAYFRNRAPLDDSGMPKDRFSAEMPDATLATLKIQPSEPRDSAVYFCASGRGQGAETQYFGPGTRLLVL.

As DNA, the CDR3 is TGTGCCAGCAGCTTGTGGGGGGCTAGCGGGAGCTCCTACGAGCAGTACTTC. It specifies CASSLWGASGSSYEQYF. The chain couples TRBV5-4 to TRBJ2-7; 10 bases agree with TRBD2. The CDR3 contains 17 residues. Germline lookup yields CDR1 SGHNT and CDR2 YYREEE (reference sequence). Trimming took 1 base from V and 0 from J; bases not matched to a gene: 7.

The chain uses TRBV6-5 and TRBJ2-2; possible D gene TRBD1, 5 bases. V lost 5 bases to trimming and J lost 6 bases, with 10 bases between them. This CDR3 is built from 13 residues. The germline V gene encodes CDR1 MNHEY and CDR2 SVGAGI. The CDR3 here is CASSLGVAGELFF. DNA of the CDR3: TGTGCCAGCAGTCTAGGGGTTGCCGGGGAGCTGTTTTTT.

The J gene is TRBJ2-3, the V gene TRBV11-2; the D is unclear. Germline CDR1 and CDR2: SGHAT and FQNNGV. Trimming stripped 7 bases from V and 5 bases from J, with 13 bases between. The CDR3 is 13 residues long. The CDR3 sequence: CASIFFLGDTQYF. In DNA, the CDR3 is TGTGCCAGCATATTTTTCCTTGGAGATACGCAGTATTTT. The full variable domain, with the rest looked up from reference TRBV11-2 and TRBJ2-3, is EAGVAQSPRYKIIEKRQSVAFWCNPISGHATLYWYQQILGQGPKLLIQFQNNGVVDDSQLPKDRFSAERLKGVDSTLKIQPAKLEDSAVYLCASIFFLGDTQYFGPGTRLTVL.

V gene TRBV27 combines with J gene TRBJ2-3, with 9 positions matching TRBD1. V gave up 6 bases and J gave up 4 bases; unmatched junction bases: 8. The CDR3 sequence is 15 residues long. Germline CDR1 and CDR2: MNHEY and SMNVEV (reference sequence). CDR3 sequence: CASSRDRELPDTQYF. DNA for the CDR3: TGTGCCAGCAGCCGGGACAGGGAGTTGCCAGATACGCAGTATTTT.

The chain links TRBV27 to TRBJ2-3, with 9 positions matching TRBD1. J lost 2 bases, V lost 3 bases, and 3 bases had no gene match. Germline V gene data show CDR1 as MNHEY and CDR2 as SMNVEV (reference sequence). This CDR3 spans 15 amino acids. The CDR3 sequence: CASSFRDRDTDTQYF. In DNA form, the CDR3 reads TGTGCCAGCAGTTTCCGGGACAGGGACACAGATACGCAGTATTTT.

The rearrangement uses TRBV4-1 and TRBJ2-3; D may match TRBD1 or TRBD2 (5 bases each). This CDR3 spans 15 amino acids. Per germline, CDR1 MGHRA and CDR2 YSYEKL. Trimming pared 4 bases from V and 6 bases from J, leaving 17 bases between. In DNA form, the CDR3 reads TGCGCCAGCAGCCGCCCTCTCGGGGCCGTGGATACGCAGTATTTT. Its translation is CASSRPLGAVDTQYF.

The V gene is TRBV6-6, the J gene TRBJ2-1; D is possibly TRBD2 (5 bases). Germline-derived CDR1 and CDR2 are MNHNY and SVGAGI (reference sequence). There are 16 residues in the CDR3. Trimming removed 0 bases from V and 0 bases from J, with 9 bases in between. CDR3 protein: CASSYSEVSSYNEQFF. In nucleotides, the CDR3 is TGTGCCAGCAGTTACTCGGAGGTTAGCTCCTACAATGAGCAGTTCTTC.

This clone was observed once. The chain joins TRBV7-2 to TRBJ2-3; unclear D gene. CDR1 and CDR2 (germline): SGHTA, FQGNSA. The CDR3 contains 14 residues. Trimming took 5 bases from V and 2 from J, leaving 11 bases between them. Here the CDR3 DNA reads TGTGCCAGCAGCCCGCGATCCGACACAGATACGCAGTATTTT. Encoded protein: CASSPRSDTDTQYF.

CDR3 nucleotides: TGTGCCAGCAGCCCCGGGACGGGAAAAGACAATGAGCAGTTCTTC. Protein product: CASSPGTGKDNEQFF. The chain carries TRBV5-5 and TRBJ2-1; D is tentatively TRBD1 or TRBD2 (5 bases each). The V end lost 4 bases, the J end lost 5 bases, and 16 bases lay between the germline ends. CDR3 length equals 15 residues. Germline V CDR1 and CDR2: SGHKS, YYEKEE (reference sequence).

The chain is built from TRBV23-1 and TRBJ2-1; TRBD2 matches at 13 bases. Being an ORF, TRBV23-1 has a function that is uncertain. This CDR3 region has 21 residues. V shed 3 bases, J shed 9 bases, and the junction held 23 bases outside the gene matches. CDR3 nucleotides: TGCGCCAGCAGTCAGGCCGGGACTGCGGGACTAGCGGGATCCGGAGGAGGTGAGCAGTTCTTC. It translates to CASSQAGTAGLAGSGGGEQFF.

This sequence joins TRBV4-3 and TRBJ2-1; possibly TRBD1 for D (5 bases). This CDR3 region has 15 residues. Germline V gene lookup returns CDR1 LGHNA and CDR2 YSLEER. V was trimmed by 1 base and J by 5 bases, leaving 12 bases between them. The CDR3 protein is CASSQGAGWDNEQFF. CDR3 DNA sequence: TGCGCCAGCAGCCAAGGGGCAGGGTGGGACAATGAGCAGTTCTTC.

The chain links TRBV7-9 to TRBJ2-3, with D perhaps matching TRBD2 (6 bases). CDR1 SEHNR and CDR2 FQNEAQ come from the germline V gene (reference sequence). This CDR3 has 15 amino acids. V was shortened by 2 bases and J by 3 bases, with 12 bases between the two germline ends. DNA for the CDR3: TGTGCCAGCAGCTTATACGAGGGAGGAACAGATACGCAGTATTTT. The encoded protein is CASSLYEGGTDTQYF.

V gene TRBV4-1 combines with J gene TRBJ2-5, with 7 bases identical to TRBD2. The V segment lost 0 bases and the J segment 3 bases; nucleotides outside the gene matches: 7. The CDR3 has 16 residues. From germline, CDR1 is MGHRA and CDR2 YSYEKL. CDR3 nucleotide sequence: TGCGCCAGCAGCCAAGAGGGGGAGGGGCGGAAAGAGACCCAGTACTTC. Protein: CASSQEGEGRKETQYF.

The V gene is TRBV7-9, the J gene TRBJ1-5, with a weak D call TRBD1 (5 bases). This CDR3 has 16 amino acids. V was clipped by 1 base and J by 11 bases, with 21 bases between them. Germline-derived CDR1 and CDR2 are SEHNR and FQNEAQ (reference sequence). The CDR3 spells CASSLDLDGSGESQHF. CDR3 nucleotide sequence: TGTGCCAGCAGCTTAGACTTGGACGGTTCGGGGGAGTCCCAGCATTTT.

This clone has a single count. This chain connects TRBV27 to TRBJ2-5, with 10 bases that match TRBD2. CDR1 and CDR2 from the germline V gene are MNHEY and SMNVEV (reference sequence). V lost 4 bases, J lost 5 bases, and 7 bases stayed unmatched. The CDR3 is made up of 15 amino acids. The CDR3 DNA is TGTGCCAGCAGTTCCCTAGCGGGAGCGTATGAGACCCAGTACTTC. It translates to CASSSLAGAYETQYF.

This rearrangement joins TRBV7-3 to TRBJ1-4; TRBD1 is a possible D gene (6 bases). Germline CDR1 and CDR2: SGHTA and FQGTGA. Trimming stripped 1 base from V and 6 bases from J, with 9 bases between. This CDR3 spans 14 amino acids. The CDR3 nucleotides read TGTGCCAGCAGCTTAAACAGGGTTTATGAAAAACTGTTTTTT. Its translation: CASSLNRVYEKLFF.

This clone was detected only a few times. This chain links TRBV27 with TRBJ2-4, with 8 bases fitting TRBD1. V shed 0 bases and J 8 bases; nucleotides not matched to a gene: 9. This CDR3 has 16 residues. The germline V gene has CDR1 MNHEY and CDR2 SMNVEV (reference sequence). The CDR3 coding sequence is TGTGCCAGCAGTTTATCCGCATCCGGGACAGGCGACATTCAGTACTTC. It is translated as CASSLSASGTGDIQYF.

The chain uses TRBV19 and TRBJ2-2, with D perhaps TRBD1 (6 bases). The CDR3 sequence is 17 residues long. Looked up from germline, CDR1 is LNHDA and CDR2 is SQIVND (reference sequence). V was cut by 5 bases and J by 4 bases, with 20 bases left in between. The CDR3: CASSQRDRLGLTGELFF. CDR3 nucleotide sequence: TGTGCCAGTAGTCAACGAGACAGGTTGGGGCTCACCGGGGAGCTGTTTTTT.

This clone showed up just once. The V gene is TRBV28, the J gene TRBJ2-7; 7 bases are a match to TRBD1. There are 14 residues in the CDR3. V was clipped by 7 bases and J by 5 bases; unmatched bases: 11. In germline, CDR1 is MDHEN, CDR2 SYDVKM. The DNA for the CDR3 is TGTGCCAGCACCCACACAGGGGACCTAGACGAGCAGTACTTC. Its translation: CASTHTGDLDEQYF.

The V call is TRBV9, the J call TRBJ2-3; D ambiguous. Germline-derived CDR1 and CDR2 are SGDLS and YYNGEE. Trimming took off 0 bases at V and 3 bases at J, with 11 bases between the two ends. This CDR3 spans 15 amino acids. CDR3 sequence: CASSVVDGNTDTQYF. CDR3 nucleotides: TGTGCCAGCAGCGTAGTAGACGGAAATACAGATACGCAGTATTTT.

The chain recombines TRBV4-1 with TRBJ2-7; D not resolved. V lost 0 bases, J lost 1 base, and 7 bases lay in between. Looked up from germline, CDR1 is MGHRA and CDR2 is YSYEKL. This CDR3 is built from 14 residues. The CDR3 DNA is TGCGCCAGCAGCCAAGAGCGGACGTCCTACGAGCAGTACTTC. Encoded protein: CASSQERTSYEQYF.